These T cell receptor beta chains were read from a single sample in a study of blood T cell repertoires in COVID-19. The assay was immunoSEQ multiplex PCR, and TCRdb's table has in-frame clones only and misses some. The sample lists under 250,000 clones, 75% to 90% occurring once. Sequenced sample: peripheral blood. These receptors were collected from a woman between 65 and 79 years old with active or convalescent COVID-19. Both conserved end residues are part of each CDR3. Size is omitted from some rows. Given values are once, few, many or a class for expanded clones.

v_call	clone_size	j_call	cdr3_aa
TRBV28	NA	TRBJ1-2	CASSYGTNYGYTF
TRBV9	NA	TRBJ2-7	CASSPSGLVWDEQYF
TRBV6-6	NA	TRBJ2-2	CASIPTWNTGELFF
TRBV7-2	NA	TRBJ2-3	CASSSPGQGTHTQYF
TRBV2	NA	TRBJ2-3	CASSEARLAGTDTQYF
TRBV5-8	once	TRBJ2-7	CASSSPGQTYEQYF
TRBV6-1	NA	TRBJ2-7	CASSEAFRAGGYEQYF
TRBV7-8	NA	TRBJ1-2	CASSLGLGQLNYGYTF
TRBV12-3/TRBV12-4	NA	TRBJ1-1	CASTRVRGEAFF
TRBV10-3	NA	TRBJ2-5	CAISDDLRGETQYF
TRBV30	NA	TRBJ2-2	CAWRGQGFGELFF
TRBV9	few	TRBJ2-1	CASSVASRHNEQFF
TRBV29-1	few	TRBJ2-7	CSVEGTVSYEQYF
TRBV27	NA	TRBJ2-5	CASSFDRQATQYF
TRBV5-5	NA	TRBJ2-7	CASSSGGGSYEQYF
TRBV11-2	few	TRBJ1-1	CASSYYEGSHEAFF
TRBV3-1/TRBV3-2	NA	TRBJ1-3	CASSRDNSGNTIYF
TRBV11-1	NA	TRBJ2-3	CASSLGTIPGTDTQYF